Each of the 32 T cell receptor beta chains below was sequenced from the same sample in a study of shared clonotypes between healthy human individuals. Profiling relied on immunoSEQ multiplex PCR, and the TCRdb table lists in-frame clones only, not all of them. The repertoire holds about 1 million clones, with approximately 68% as singletons. The sequenced sample consisted of memory CD4+ T cells sorted from blood. Subset of the sample: CD45RA-negative fraction. All receptors come from a young man in good health.

The rearrangement uses TRBV5-4 and TRBJ1-1; D is uncertain. V lost 0 bases and J lost 1, with 7 bases in between. The CDR3 extends over 14 amino acids. Germline V gives CDR1 SGHNT, CDR2 YYREEE (reference sequence). The CDR3 loop reads CASSLASGNTEAFF. In DNA, the CDR3 is TGTGCCAGCAGCTTGGCGTCCGGGAACACTGAAGCTTTCTTT.

The CDR3 spells CASSPPQGQEAFF. As DNA, the CDR3 is TGTGCCAGCAGTCCTCCACAGGGGCAGGAAGCTTTCTTT. The chain combines TRBV27 with TRBJ1-1; the match to TRBD1 covers 7 bases. This CDR3 comprises 13 residues. Germline CDR1 reads MNHEY; CDR2 reads SMNVEV (reference sequence). Germline trimming cut 5 bases from V and 8 bases from J; bases unmatched to any gene: 8.

In its sample, this clone was seen once. The chain couples TRBV5-1 to TRBJ2-7; TRBD2 matches at 7 bases. The CDR3 length is 14 residues. With V trimmed by 2 bases and J by 3 bases, 5 bases remained unmatched. The germline V gene has CDR1 SGHRS and CDR2 YFSETQ. The CDR3 region has the DNA TGCGCCAGCAGCTTTGAGCGGGGTAACTACGAGCAGTACTTC. This sequence encodes CASSFERGNYEQYF.

This clone was observed a single time. The chain carries TRBV2 and TRBJ2-3; D not certain. Looked up from germline, CDR1 is SNHLY and CDR2 is FYNNEI. V was clipped by 3 bases and J by 2 bases, with 6 bases between them. The CDR3 is 13 residues long. CDR3 DNA: TGTGCCAGCAGTGAGCAGGACACAGATACGCAGTATTTT. Protein: CASSEQDTDTQYF.

The rearrangement uses TRBV4-1 and TRBJ1-3; a possible D gene is TRBD1 (5 bases). The CDR3 has 18 residues. The germline gives CDR1 MGHRA, CDR2 YSYEKL. The V end was cut by 3 bases, the J end by 4 bases, with 22 bases between. The CDR3, as DNA: TGCGCCAGCAGCCAGTCCGGGACGGAGTTTGGATGGGGAAACACCATATATTTT. This translates into CASSQSGTEFGWGNTIYF.

The chain employs TRBV5-4 and TRBJ1-3; 9 bases match TRBD1. Trimming cost V 4 bases and J 2 bases; bases outside gene matches: 7. Germline V lookup: CDR1 SGHNT, CDR2 YYREEE (reference sequence). The CDR3 is made up of 16 amino acids. CDR3 DNA sequence: TGTGCCAGCAGCATCGGGACAGGGCGAACTGGAAACACCATATATTTT. Protein: CASSIGTGRTGNTIYF.

This sequence joins TRBV5-1 and TRBJ2-3; D is unresolved. V shed 4 bases and J shed 6 bases, with 12 bases lying between them. This CDR3 has 13 amino acids. Germline V CDR1 and CDR2: SGHRS, YFSETQ. The DNA of the CDR3 is TGCGCCAGCAGCCGTGGGTCGTCGGATACGCAGTATTTT. Residues: CASSRGSSDTQYF.

This chain links TRBV6-5 with TRBJ1-2, with D possibly matching TRBD1 (5 bases). This CDR3 is 14 amino acids long. CDR1 and CDR2 from the germline V gene are MNHEY and SVGAGI. V was pared by 6 bases and J by 9 bases, with 20 bases between. The CDR3 DNA sequence: TGTGCCAGCAGGCCCCAGGGAGGAGGCATGAGCTACACCTTC. Protein sequence: CASRPQGGGMSYTF.

About this clone itself: The sample has other DNA sequences that encode this CDR3 too. This chain connects TRBV5-1 to TRBJ2-7; perhaps TRBD1 as D (6 bases). The germline V and J ends were trimmed by 0 bases and 3 bases, with 10 bases remaining between them. The CDR3 sequence is 14 residues long. Germline CDR1 and CDR2: SGHRS and YFSETQ. The CDR3 sequence: CASSLVPGDYEQYF. CDR3 in DNA: TGCGCCAGCAGCTTGGTTCCAGGGGACTACGAGCAGTACTTC.

The chain recombines TRBV9 with TRBJ2-5; TRBD1 is a possible D gene (8 bases). V was pared by 4 bases and J by 1 base, with 17 bases between. The CDR3 length is 16 residues. CDR1 and CDR2 from the germline V gene are SGDLS and YYNGEE. For the CDR3, the DNA is TGTGCCAGCAGCACCGGCGGGGGACAGGTCCAAGAGACCCAGTACTTC. This gives the protein CASSTGGGQVQETQYF.

The gene calls are TRBV18 and TRBJ2-5, with 9 bases lining up with TRBD2. The CDR3 totals 16 residues. Unmatched junction bases numbered 4, after V lost 0 bases and J lost 2 bases. Looked up from germline, CDR1 is KGHSH and CDR2 is LQKENI. The CDR3 sequence is CASSPPSSGTQETQYF. CDR3 sequence (DNA): TGTGCCAGCTCACCACCCTCTAGCGGGACGCAAGAGACCCAGTACTTC.

The chain uses TRBV30 and TRBJ1-4; 8 bases are a match to TRBD1. Germline V gives CDR1 GTSNPN, CDR2 SVGIG (reference sequence). V trimming: 1 base; J trimming: 5 bases; junction bases outside the gene matches: 9. The CDR3 extends over 16 amino acids. CDR3 in DNA: TGTGCCTGGAGTGCACGGGGCAGGGGGCAGAATGAAAAACTGTTTTTT. This encodes CAWSARGRGQNEKLFF.

This clone occurred a few times. V gene TRBV2 combines with J gene TRBJ1-5; no clear D gene. Trimming shortened V by 7 bases and J by 4 bases, and 14 bases separated the two germline ends. This CDR3 spans 14 amino acids. Germline V gene sequence: CDR1 SNHLY, CDR2 FYNNEI. The CDR3 protein is CASKVGEGNQPQHF. CDR3 nucleotide sequence: TGTGCCAGCAAGGTTGGTGAGGGTAATCAGCCCCAGCATTTT. The full variable domain, with the rest looked up from reference TRBV2 and TRBJ1-5, is EPEVTQTPSHQVTQMGQEVILRCVPISNHLYFYWYRQILGQKVEFLVSFYNNEISEKSEIFDDQFSVERPDGSNFTLKIRSTKLEDSAMYFCASKVGEGNQPQHFGDGTRLSIL.

This clone was picked up a small number of times. The CDR3 reads CASSISYSSMNTEAFF. The CDR3 nucleotides are TGTGCCAGTAGTATCAGTTACAGCAGCATGAACACTGAAGCTTTCTTT. The rearrangement uses TRBV19 and TRBJ1-1; D is undetermined. Germline loops: CDR1 LNHDA, CDR2 SQIVND (reference sequence). V lost 3 bases and J 0 bases, leaving 14 bases between the germline ends. The CDR3 is 16 residues long.

The V gene is TRBV7-3, the J gene TRBJ1-6; 10 positions agree with TRBD1. The CDR3 totals 15 residues. J was trimmed by 6 bases and V by 4 bases; bases with no gene match: 3. Per the germline V gene, CDR1 is SGHTA and CDR2 is FQGTGA. CDR3 sequence (DNA): TGTGCCAGCAGCTCCGGACAGGGGGGTAATTCACCCCTCCACTTT. Residues: CASSSGQGGNSPLHF. The entire variable domain, with the rest obtained from reference TRBV7-3 and TRBJ1-6, is as follows: GAGVSQTPSNKVTEKGKYVELRCDPISGHTALYWYRQSLGQGPEFLIYFQGTGAADDSGLPNDRFFAVRPEGSVSTLKIQRTERGDSAVYLCASSSGQGGNSPLHFGNGTRLTVT.

The V call is TRBV5-1, the J call TRBJ2-3, with TRBD2 matching 13 bases. V lost 0 bases, J lost 3 bases, and 1 base stayed unmatched. CDR3 length: 16 residues. CDR1 is SGHRS and CDR2 is YFSETQ in the germline V gene. CDR3 sequence reads: CASSLGGLAGTDTQYF. The CDR3, as DNA: TGCGCCAGCAGCTTGGGGGGACTAGCGGGGACAGATACGCAGTATTTT.

This clone showed up just a few times. The chain recombines TRBV19 with TRBJ2-1, with 10 bases matching TRBD1. The CDR3 covers 13 residues. Germline V gene data show CDR1 as LNHDA and CDR2 as SQIVND (reference sequence). V was clipped by 4 bases and J by 9 bases; unmatched bases: 3. CDR3 sequence (DNA): TGTGCCAGTAGTACGACAGGGGGCGGTGAGCAGTTCTTC. It specifies CASSTTGGGEQFF.

A remark on this clone: At one end the junction does not follow the germline gene, possibly because of a read error. The chain uses TRBV7-9 and TRBJ2-5, with TRBD2 matching over 8 bases. The CDR3 is 14 residues long. Germline V gene lookup returns CDR1 SEHNR and CDR2 FQNEAQ (reference sequence). In DNA, the CDR3 is TGTGCCAGCAGCGACATCCGGGCGGGGGGCTCCCAATACTTC. It is translated as CASSDIRAGGSQYF.

This chain connects TRBV7-3 to TRBJ2-5, with D unclear. The CDR3 length is 14 residues. Germline V CDR1 and CDR2: SGHTA, FQGTGA. Trimming cost V 5 bases and J 3 bases, with 13 bases left between them. Written as DNA, the CDR3 is TGTGCCAGCAGCAACGGACGGCCAGAAGAGACCCAGTACTTC. This gives the protein CASSNGRPEETQYF.

The chain combines TRBV19 with TRBJ2-7, with D possibly TRBD1 on 6 matching bases. The CDR3 covers 15 residues. The germline CDR1 and CDR2 sequences are LNHDA and SQIVND (reference sequence). V dropped 4 bases and J dropped 2 bases, with 15 bases sitting between them. The CDR3 bases are TGTGCCAGTAGTACAAGTTCCAGGGGACCCTACGAGCAGTACTTC. Its protein is CASSTSSRGPYEQYF.

This chain joins TRBV6-1 and TRBJ1-1; a weak D match, TRBD1 (5 bases). This CDR3 has 13 residues. V was trimmed by 8 bases and J by 1 base, leaving 11 bases between them. CDR1 is MNHNS, CDR2 SASEGT, per germline. The CDR3 DNA follows: TGTGCCAGCTGGACACGGCCGAACACTGAAGCTTTCTTT. Protein product: CASWTRPNTEAFF.

This clone was seen at least ten times. The sample contains more than one DNA sequence encoding this CDR3. This rearrangement joins TRBV5-1 to TRBJ1-4; D not certain. The V end was cut by 0 bases, the J end by 5 bases, with 11 bases between. Germline assignment: CDR1 SGHRS and CDR2 YFSETQ. CDR3 size: 15 residues. Written as DNA, the CDR3 is TGCGCCAGCAGCTTGGGGACCAACCCCAATGAAAAACTGTTTTTT. It codes for CASSLGTNPNEKLFF.

This clone is a singleton in its sample. The genes are TRBV5-4 and TRBJ2-5; TRBD1 is a possible D gene (6 bases). V was shortened by 2 bases and J by 5 bases, with 16 bases between the two germline ends. CDR1 is SGHNT, CDR2 YYREEE, per germline (reference sequence). The CDR3 is 15 residues long. The CDR3 is CASSLTGSSGETQYF. The CDR3 DNA reads as TGTGCCAGCAGCTTAACAGGGTCGAGCGGTGAGACCCAGTACTTC.

The chain recombines TRBV10-2 with TRBJ2-7, with a weak D call TRBD2 (6 bases). This CDR3 is built from 15 residues. The V end was cut by 1 base, the J end by 5 bases, with 15 bases between. Germline CDR1 is WSHSY and CDR2 is SAAADI. CDR3 in amino acids: CASSEFSAGSDEQYF. In DNA form, the CDR3 reads TGCGCCAGCAGTGAGTTTTCGGCGGGGAGTGACGAGCAGTACTTC.

The chain joins TRBV19 to TRBJ1-4; maybe TRBD1 (6 bases). Trimming cost V 7 bases and J 3 bases, with 12 bases left between them. The CDR3 runs to 14 residues. CDR1 and CDR2 (germline): LNHDA, SQIVND (reference sequence). For the CDR3, the DNA is TGTGCCAGTACCAGGGGATCCGCTAATGAAAAACTGTTTTTT. Its protein is CASTRGSANEKLFF.

This chain joins TRBV18 and TRBJ1-1; the D is unclear. Per germline, CDR1 KGHSH and CDR2 LQKENI. Between the trimmed V and J ends, which lost 1 base and 8 bases, there was a span of 8 bases. The CDR3 spans 12 residues. The CDR3 DNA reads TGTGCCAGCTCACCACTGGACTTCGAAGCTTTCTTT. Its translation: CASSPLDFEAFF.

This clone was seen once. The rearrangement uses TRBV6-5 and TRBJ2-2, with D unclear. Germline loops: CDR1 MNHEY, CDR2 SVGAGI. Trimming took off 2 bases at V and 7 bases at J, with 8 bases between the two ends. The CDR3 spans 13 residues. CDR3 nucleotide sequence: TGTGCCAGCAGTTACATGTTTAACGGGGAGCTGTTTTTT. Encoded protein: CASSYMFNGELFF.

In its sample, this clone was seen a few times. CDR3 sequence reads: CASTKGAGASGNTIYF. The CDR3 DNA follows: TGTGCCAGCACAAAAGGAGCGGGGGCCTCTGGAAACACCATATATTTT. V is TRBV9 and J is TRBJ1-3; D might be TRBD1 (6 bases). The V gene lost 6 bases and the J gene lost 0 bases, with 16 bases spanning the gap. This CDR3 has 16 amino acids. Germline loops: CDR1 SGDLS, CDR2 YYNGEE.

The chain carries TRBV9 and TRBJ2-3; D possibly corresponds to TRBD2 (6 bases). The CDR3 is 15 residues long. Trimming stripped 4 bases from V and 1 base from J, with 13 bases between. Germline CDR1 and CDR2: SGDLS and YYNGEE. This CDR3 reads CASSPGTPGTDTQYF. The CDR3 region has the DNA TGTGCCAGCAGCCCCGGGACTCCAGGCACAGATACGCAGTATTTT.

The gene calls are TRBV30 and TRBJ2-3; TRBD2 agrees at 11 bases. Germline V lookup: CDR1 GTSNPN, CDR2 SVGIG (reference sequence). The CDR3 consists of 14 residues. With V trimmed by 2 bases and J by 7 bases, 5 bases remained unmatched. The chain's CDR3 is CAWSLAGGVNTQYF. The CDR3 DNA reads as TGTGCCTGGAGTTTAGCGGGAGGGGTCAATACGCAGTATTTT.

The chain combines TRBV5-8 with TRBJ2-3, with D perhaps matching TRBD2 (7 bases). The ends were cut back, 2 bases at V and 0 bases at J, with 10 bases in the middle. CDR1 SGHTS and CDR2 YDEGEE come from the germline V gene. The CDR3 contains 15 residues. The CDR3 region is CASSFGGASTDTQYF. The CDR3 DNA sequence: TGTGCCAGCAGCTTTGGGGGGGCTAGCACAGATACGCAGTATTTT.

The rearrangement uses TRBV6-4 and TRBJ1-1; D unclear. Germline CDR1 is MRHNA and CDR2 is SNTAGT. The V end lost 4 bases, the J end lost 0 bases, and 6 bases lay between the germline ends. This CDR3 is built from 13 residues. The CDR3 sequence: CASSVKLNTEAFF. CDR3 sequence (DNA): TGTGCCAGCAGTGTAAAATTGAACACTGAAGCTTTCTTT.